Listed below are T cell receptor beta chains from one sample, sequenced in a study of T-cell memory formation after mild COVID-19. TCRdb itself ran the 5' RACE reads through MiXCR, one entry per CDR3 protein. The data show approximately 410,000 distinct CDR3 sequences, with less than 25% seen just once and less than 15% held by the top ten. The specimen sequenced was PBMCs or a T cell subset sorted from them (not recorded which). The source of these receptors is an adult woman who had mild COVID-19 (a few samples of this study predate the infection). Cell type and time point are not known. Each CDR3 is given with its conserved first and last residue. A D gene is named only where the DNA matches it firmly. Part of the rows lack a size; the others show once, few, many or a class for expanded clones.

>TRBV4-1|few|17|TRBJ2-6|TRBD1
CASSLRTGDSGANVLTF
TGCGCCAGCAGTCTCAGGACAGGAGACTCTGGGGCCAACGTCCTGACTTTC
>TRBV6-2/TRBV6-3|few|15|TRBJ1-4|TRBD1
CASGEAGQLIEKLFF
TGTGCCAGCGGTGAGGCGGGACAGCTCATTGAAAAACTGTTTTTT
>TRBV5-1|NA|15|TRBJ1-6|NA
CASSLVAGSDSPLHF
TGCGCCAGCAGCTTGGTAGCAGGCTCGGATTCACCCCTCCACTTT
>TRBV5-1|NA|16|TRBJ2-1|NA
CASSSQFAGSLNEQFF
TGCGCCAGCAGCTCCCAATTTGCGGGCAGCCTGAATGAGCAGTTCTTC
>TRBV6-1|many|13|TRBJ2-5|NA
CASRKGGQETQYF
TGCGCCAGCAGGAAAGGCGGGCAAGAGACCCAGTACTTC
>TRBV6-2/TRBV6-3|NA|13|TRBJ1-1|NA
CASSRGKNTEAFF
TGTGCCAGCAGCCGGGGCAAGAACACTGAAGCTTTCTTT
>TRBV4-2|few|16|TRBJ2-1|NA
CASSPSDSGDYNEQFF
TGTGCCAGCAGCCCTTCCGATAGCGGTGACTACAATGAGCAGTTCTTC
>TRBV6-5|NA|16|TRBJ2-7|NA
CASSYAGPRYGREQYF
TGTGCCAGCAGTTACGCCGGGCCCCGTTATGGGCGCGAGCAGTACTTC
>TRBV27|once|15|TRBJ1-5|TRBD1
CASSSDTGGNQPQHF
TGTGCCAGCAGTTCTGATACAGGGGGCAATCAGCCCCAGCATTTT
>TRBV15|NA|13|TRBJ2-7|NA
CATSHYRGGEQYF
TGTGCCACCAGCCATTACAGGGGAGGCGAGCAGTACTTC
>TRBV20-1|few|16|TRBJ1-2|TRBD1
CSAAGGTAARNYGYTF
TGCAGTGCCGCCGGCGGGACAGCCGCCAGAAACTATGGCTACACCTTC
>TRBV27|NA|16|TRBJ2-7|TRBD1
CASSPSQGAWGYEQYF
TGTGCCAGCAGTCCGTCACAGGGGGCGTGGGGGTACGAGCAGTACTTC
>TRBV5-1|NA|13|TRBJ2-3|NA
CASSGGDTDTQYF
TGCGCCAGCAGCGGCGGAGACACAGATACGCAGTATTTT
>TRBV5-1|few|15|TRBJ2-5|TRBD1
CASSFRQGAVQTQYF
TGCGCCAGCAGCTTCCGACAGGGGGCCGTACAGACCCAGTACTTC
>TRBV19|few|18|TRBJ1-5|TRBD1
CASSLDRGAGYSNQPQHF
TGTGCCAGTAGCCTGGACAGGGGCGCAGGATATAGCAATCAGCCCCAGCATTTT
>TRBV11-3|NA|13|TRBJ2-7|NA
CASSPVGATEQYF
TGTGCCAGCAGCCCCGTAGGGGCTACCGAGCAGTACTTC
>TRBV6-5|few|13|TRBJ2-1|NA
CASSYEEGYEQFF
TGTGCCAGCAGTTACGAAGAAGGGTATGAGCAGTTCTTC
>TRBV15|NA|13|TRBJ1-6|NA
CATSRDGLLPLHF
TGTGCCACCAGCAGAGATGGACTTCTACCCCTCCACTTT
>TRBV13|NA|16|TRBJ2-1|TRBD1
CASSIRQGYSYNEQFF
TGTGCCAGCAGCATCCGACAGGGCTACTCCTACAATGAGCAGTTCTTC
>TRBV5-1|few|15|TRBJ2-3|TRBD2
CASAYGTRGSDTQYF
TGCGCCAGCGCGTATGGGACTAGAGGTTCAGATACGCAGTATTTT
>TRBV27|NA|12|TRBJ2-2|NA
CASSTATGELFF
TGTGCCAGCAGTACTGCGACCGGGGAGCTGTTTTTT
>TRBV23-1|NA|14|TRBJ2-3|NA
CASIRQGRTDTQYF
TGCGCCAGCATAAGGCAGGGACGCACAGATACGCAGTATTTT
>TRBV27|NA|14|TRBJ2-1|TRBD2
CATALAGPANEQFF
TGTGCCACCGCCTTAGCGGGACCCGCCAATGAGCAGTTCTTC
>TRBV4-1|NA|13|TRBJ1-1|NA
CASSQEGSQKAFF
TGCGCCAGCAGCCAAGAGGGCTCACAAAAAGCTTTCTTT
>TRBV12-3/TRBV12-4|few|14|TRBJ2-2|NA
CASKPGQNTGELFF
TGTGCCAGCAAGCCGGGACAGAACACCGGGGAGCTGTTTTTT
>TRBV10-3|few|14|TRBJ1-1|NA
CAISDRVRNTEAFF
TGTGCCATCAGTGACCGCGTGAGGAACACTGAAGCTTTCTTT
>TRBV5-4|few|16|TRBJ1-2|NA
CASSLGTAVANYGYTF
TGTGCCAGCAGCTTGGGTACCGCAGTAGCTAACTATGGCTACACCTTC
>TRBV7-9|few|16|TRBJ2-7|TRBD2
CASSFIRGRGGYEQYF
TGTGCCAGCAGCTTCATACGCGGGAGAGGAGGGTACGAGCAGTACTTC
>TRBV7-8|NA|14|TRBJ1-2|TRBD1
CASSLRDRNYGYTF
TGTGCCAGCAGCTTAAGGGACAGAAACTATGGCTACACCTTC
>TRBV5-1|few|13|TRBJ2-1|NA
CASSRESSNEQFF
TGCGCCAGCAGCCGGGAGTCGAGCAATGAGCAGTTCTTC
>TRBV20-1|NA|15|TRBJ1-2|NA
CSARETGTANYGYTF
TGCAGTGCTAGAGAGACCGGGACGGCCAACTATGGCTACACCTTC
>TRBV27|few|11|TRBJ1-1|NA
CASRSPGQAFF
TGTGCCAGCAGGAGCCCGGGGCAAGCTTTCTTT
>TRBV6-2/TRBV6-3|few|16|TRBJ2-2|NA
CASIVGSGLRTGELFF
TGTGCCAGCATCGTTGGTTCGGGGCTCCGCACCGGGGAGCTGTTTTTT
>TRBV12-3/TRBV12-4|NA|15|TRBJ1-5|TRBD1
CASSSDRVGNQPQHF
TGTGCCAGCAGTTCCGACAGGGTAGGCAATCAGCCCCAGCATTTT
>TRBV12-3/TRBV12-4|NA|15|TRBJ2-3|TRBD1
CASSFGTGITDTQYF
TGTGCCAGCAGTTTTGGGACAGGGATCACAGATACGCAGTATTTT
>TRBV29-1|NA|13|TRBJ1-2|TRBD1
CSVEDDRVYGYTF
TGCAGCGTTGAAGACGACAGGGTCTATGGCTACACCTTC
>TRBV6-4|NA|16|TRBJ2-1|NA
CASSDSAASSYNEQFF
TGTGCCAGCAGTGACTCGGCGGCGAGCTCCTACAATGAGCAGTTCTTC
>TRBV2|once|14|TRBJ1-1|NA
CASSQQGPDTEAFF
TGTGCCAGCAGTCAACAGGGTCCTGACACTGAAGCTTTCTTT
>TRBV7-2|once|16|TRBJ2-2|TRBD2
CASSLARLAGTGELFF
TGTGCCAGCAGCTTAGCGAGGCTAGCGGGCACCGGGGAGCTGTTTTTT
>TRBV5-1|few|15|TRBJ2-2|NA
CASSLQQGNTGELFF
TGCGCCAGCAGCTTACAACAGGGTAACACCGGGGAGCTGTTTTTT
>TRBV20-1|NA|15|TRBJ2-1|NA
CSARDGGRTYNEQFF
TGCAGTGCTAGAGATGGGGGACGAACCTACAATGAGCAGTTCTTC